The 27 T cell receptor beta chains listed next were all sequenced from one sample in a study of siplizumab effects on memory and regulatory T cells. Produced via immunoSEQ multiplex PCR; TCRdb's table is partial and in-frame only. Counted here are 100,000 or so clones, 94% occurring once; the ten biggest clones make up 1% to 1.5%. Sequencing input: non-Treg CD4+ T cells sorted from blood. The receptors here all came from a human donor in good health.

This clone occurred a few times. This chain connects TRBV5-1 to TRBJ1-1, with D perhaps matching TRBD1 (5 bases). V was pared by 3 bases and J by 7 bases, with 13 bases between. CDR1 and CDR2 (germline): SGHRS, YFSETQ. This CDR3 comprises 13 residues. The CDR3 DNA reads as TGCGCCAGCAGCTCTGGGGGAATAGGTGAAGCTTTCTTT. Translation: CASSSGGIGEAFF.

The CDR3 bases are TGTGCCAGCAGGCGCGGGAGAAGCACCGGGGAGCTGTTTTTT. Its translation is CASRRGRSTGELFF. J is TRBJ2-2 and V is TRBV6-6, with TRBD2 identical over 7 bases. The germline gives CDR1 MNHNY, CDR2 SVGAGI (reference sequence). The trim removed 6 bases at V and 4 bases at J, leaving 5 bases unmatched. CDR3 length: 14 residues.

The gene calls are TRBV5-1 and TRBJ1-5; TRBD1 is a possible D gene (5 bases). The CDR3 is 16 amino acids. Between the trimmed V and J ends, which lost 0 bases and 0 bases, there was a span of 10 bases. Germline V CDR1 and CDR2: SGHRS, YFSETQ. In DNA form, the CDR3 reads TGCGCCAGCAGCTTGGATCACGGGGGTAGCAATCAGCCCCAGCATTTT. Translated, it gives CASSLDHGGSNQPQHF.

V usage is TRBV12-2 and J usage is TRBJ1-1; TRBD1, the D gene given by the table, was not confirmed from the DNA. TRBV12-2 is labeled a pseudogene. The CDR3 totals 14 residues. The CDR3 nucleotides are TGTGCAAGTCGCGGTCGGACAGGGTGCACTGAAGCTTTCTTT. Its translation: CASRGRTGCTEAFF.

V gene TRBV2 combines with J gene TRBJ2-3, with TRBD2 matching over 9 bases. There are 16 residues in the CDR3. The germline CDR1 and CDR2 sequences are SNHLY and FYNNEI. J gave up 6 bases and V 6 bases, and 13 bases lay outside the gene matches. DNA of the CDR3: TGTGCCAGCAGGGGGCTCCGTAGCGGGAGTAGGGATACGCAGTATTTT. Translated: CASRGLRSGSRDTQYF. Using reference TRBV2 and TRBJ2-3 for the parts outside the CDR3, the full variable domain is EPEVTQTPSHQVTQMGQEVILRCVPISNHLYFYWYRQILGQKVEFLVSFYNNEISEKSEIFDDQFSVERPDGSNFTLKIRSTKLEDSAMYFCASRGLRSGSRDTQYFGPGTRLTVL.

This chain connects TRBV5-1 to TRBJ2-5; D is uncertain. Germline V gene data show CDR1 as SGHRS and CDR2 as YFSETQ. V was shortened by 4 bases and J by 3 bases, with 10 bases between the two germline ends. This CDR3 is 13 amino acids long. Here the CDR3 reads CASSQDEKETQYF. The CDR3 DNA follows: TGCGCCAGCAGCCAGGACGAGAAAGAGACCCAGTACTTC.

The chain combines TRBV11-3 with TRBJ2-3, with D possibly being TRBD1 or TRBD2 (5 bases each). The V end lost 5 bases, the J end lost 3 bases, and 12 bases lay between the germline ends. Germline V gene data show CDR1 as SGHNT and CDR2 as YENEEA. This CDR3 is built from 14 residues. The CDR3 region is CASSPGTATDTQYF. In DNA form, the CDR3 reads TGTGCCAGCAGCCCGGGGACCGCTACAGATACGCAGTATTTT.

The count of this clone is one. The rearrangement links TRBV6-5 to TRBJ1-1, with D possibly matching TRBD1 (5 bases). CDR1 and CDR2 from the germline V gene are MNHEY and SVGAGI. Trimming stripped 2 bases from V and 4 bases from J, with 17 bases between. The CDR3 totals 16 residues. The CDR3 bases are TGTGCCAGCAGTTACGTAGGGAACCGTGGGGGCACTGAAGCTTTCTTT. This translates into CASSYVGNRGGTEAFF.

The chain uses TRBV28 and TRBJ1-1; weak D call: TRBD1 (5 bases). CDR1 and CDR2 (germline): MDHEN, SYDVKM. The CDR3 contains 15 residues. V was shortened by 5 bases and J by 0 bases, with 13 bases between the two germline ends. The CDR3 DNA reads as TGTGCCAGCAGTACCCCGACAGTTATGAACACTGAAGCTTTCTTT. As protein: CASSTPTVMNTEAFF.

The chain recombines TRBV2 with TRBJ2-5, with a possible D match to TRBD2 (6 bases). The CDR3 is made up of 12 amino acids. Germline loops: CDR1 SNHLY, CDR2 FYNNEI. Trimming left V 8 bases short and J 3 bases short, with 10 bases between. DNA for the CDR3: TGTGCCAGCCTAGCGCCTAAAGAGACCCAGTACTTC. Residues: CASLAPKETQYF.

The chain links TRBV7-3 to TRBJ2-5; D gene uncertain. CDR1 SGHTA and CDR2 FQGTGA come from the germline V gene. The V end lost 2 bases, the J end lost 4 bases, and 8 bases lay between the germline ends. The CDR3 has 13 residues. The CDR3 region is CASSLGRRETQYF. CDR3 sequence (DNA): TGTGCCAGCAGCTTAGGGCGCCGAGAGACCCAGTACTTC.

The V and J genes are TRBV27 and TRBJ2-7; 8 nucleotides match TRBD1. The germline V gene encodes CDR1 MNHEY and CDR2 SMNVEV (reference sequence). Trimming took 5 bases from V and 3 from J; bases not matched to a gene: 9. This CDR3 spans 15 amino acids. Here the CDR3 reads CASSALGQEGYEQYF. The CDR3 DNA reads as TGTGCCAGCAGTGCCCTGGGACAGGAAGGCTACGAGCAGTACTTC.

This rearrangement joins TRBV18 to TRBJ1-5; no definite D call. V lost 6 bases and J lost 2, with 17 bases in between. Germline V CDR1 and CDR2: KGHSH, LQKENI. The CDR3 contains 16 residues. In DNA, the CDR3 is TGTGCCAGCTCGCGATCCCCTGACCCTCGCAATCAGCCCCAGCATTTT. Its translation is CASSRSPDPRNQPQHF.

The chain carries TRBV10-2 and TRBJ1-2; possible D gene TRBD1, 5 bases. The CDR3 totals 13 residues. The germline V gene encodes CDR1 WSHSY and CDR2 SAAADI. V dropped 6 bases and J dropped 4 bases, with 12 bases sitting between them. DNA of the CDR3: TGCGCCAGCAGGATGGGGGAAGGCTATGGCTACACCTTC. Its translation is CASRMGEGYGYTF.

The V call is TRBV6-1, the J call TRBJ2-6; D unclear. Trimming stripped 4 bases from V and 2 bases from J, with 3 bases between. The CDR3 loop spans 13 amino acids. The germline CDR1 and CDR2 sequences are MNHNS and SASEGT. The CDR3 spells CASSVTGANVLTF. CDR3 DNA sequence: TGTGCCAGCAGTGTGACTGGGGCCAACGTCCTGACTTTC.

On this clone: One end of the junction varies from germline; a read error may be responsible. The chain recombines TRBV6-1 with TRBJ2-7; TRBD1 matches at 7 bases. The germline V gene encodes CDR1 MNHNS and CDR2 SASEGT. This CDR3 comprises 11 residues. The CDR3 reads CASSTPGQFFF. CDR3 in DNA: TGTGCCAGCAGTACGCCGGGACAGTTTTTCTTC.

The V gene is TRBV10-2, the J gene TRBJ2-7; TRBD1 aligns across 7 bases. V trimming: 6 bases; J trimming: 6 bases; junction bases outside the gene matches: 2. This CDR3 has 11 residues. Germline CDR1 is WSHSY and CDR2 is SAAADI. The CDR3 region is CASSAGGEQYF. The CDR3 coding sequence is TGCGCCAGCAGCGCAGGGGGCGAGCAGTACTTC.

V usage is TRBV7-6 and J usage is TRBJ2-7, with 11 bases lining up with TRBD1. The germline V gene has CDR1 SGHVS and CDR2 FNYEAQ. This CDR3 contains 15 residues. Trimming cost V 5 bases and J 6 bases; bases outside gene matches: 9. The CDR3 here is CASSRTGQGAIEQYF. The CDR3 DNA follows: TGTGCCAGCAGCCGAACCGGACAGGGGGCAATCGAGCAGTACTTC.

The V gene is TRBV5-4, the J gene TRBJ2-2, with 9 bases identical to TRBD2. This CDR3 is built from 16 residues. Germline V gene lookup returns CDR1 SGHNT and CDR2 YYREEE (reference sequence). The ends lost 1 base at V and 5 bases at J; junction bases unmatched: 6. Here the CDR3 DNA reads TGTGCCAGCAGCTTGAATTTAGCGGGAGAAACCGGGGAGCTGTTTTTT. Its protein is CASSLNLAGETGELFF.

This sequence joins TRBV25-1 and TRBJ1-2, with D tentatively TRBD1 (6 bases). Germline V gene data show CDR1 as MGHDK and CDR2 as SYGVNS. CDR3 length: 16 residues. V was cut by 4 bases and J by 4 bases, with 19 bases left in between. This CDR3 reads CASSAQRGSRTYGYTF. The DNA of the CDR3 is TGTGCCAGCAGTGCCCAAAGGGGGTCACGGACCTATGGCTACACCTTC.

The rearrangement uses TRBV5-1 and TRBJ1-1; D is possibly TRBD1 (5 bases). V was shortened by 0 bases and J by 3 bases, with 9 bases between the two germline ends. Germline V gene lookup returns CDR1 SGHRS and CDR2 YFSETQ. The CDR3 sequence is 14 residues long. Written as DNA, the CDR3 is TGCGCCAGCAGCTTGGTTGGGGGGGACACTGAAGCTTTCTTT. Its protein is CASSLVGGDTEAFF.

Details on this clone: The sample has other DNA sequences that encode this CDR3 too. The chain joins TRBV6-1 to TRBJ1-5; D not resolved. The CDR3 totals 11 residues. V dropped 1 base and J dropped 6 bases, with 1 base sitting between them. Germline CDR1 is MNHNS and CDR2 is SASEGT. The CDR3 protein is CASSEVQPQHF. DNA for the CDR3: TGTGCCAGCAGTGAAGTTCAGCCCCAGCATTTT.

CDR3 bases: TGTGCTAGTGGTTTGGTAATCGTCGGTGGGGGGAACTATGGCTACACCTTC. Translated: CASGLVIVGGGNYGYTF. This chain joins TRBV12-5 and TRBJ1-2, with a tentative D call TRBD1 (5 bases). V gave up 0 bases and J gave up 2 bases, with 16 bases separating them. Looked up from germline, CDR1 is LGHNT and CDR2 is FRNRAP. CDR3 length: 17 amino acids.

The table lists this clone with a count of one. The chain recombines TRBV5-4 with TRBJ2-5; 10 bases fit TRBD2. The germline V gene has CDR1 SGHNT and CDR2 YYREEE (reference sequence). Unmatched junction bases numbered 12, after V lost 6 bases and J lost 4 bases. This CDR3 contains 16 residues. The CDR3 nucleotides read TGTGCCAGCACCCCCGCTCTAGCGGGAGTAGGAGAGACCCAGTACTTC. This encodes CASTPALAGVGETQYF.

This chain links TRBV5-1 with TRBJ2-1; 8 bases line up with TRBD2. The CDR3 has 16 residues. Germline CDR1 SGHRS, CDR2 YFSETQ. J lost 0 bases, V lost 6 bases, and 8 bases had no gene match. CDR3 residues: CASTRAGAVSYNEQFF. The CDR3, as DNA: TGCGCCAGCACACGAGCGGGAGCGGTCTCCTACAATGAGCAGTTCTTC.

The chain employs TRBV14 and TRBJ2-6; the D gene is possibly TRBD1 (5 bases). Between the trimmed V and J ends, which lost 4 bases and 2 bases, there was a span of 9 bases. CDR3 size: 15 residues. Germline V gene sequence: CDR1 SGHDN, CDR2 FVKESK. The CDR3 sequence is CASSPGNPGANVLTF. The CDR3 region has the DNA TGTGCCAGCAGCCCAGGGAATCCTGGGGCCAACGTCCTGACTTTC. The full variable domain, rest sourced from reference TRBV14 and TRBJ2-6, is EAGVTQFPSHSVIEKGQTVTLRCDPISGHDNLYWYRRVMGKEIKFLLHFVKESKQDESGMPNNRFLAERTGGTYSTLKVQPAELEDSGVYFCASSPGNPGANVLTFGAGSRLTVL.

The chain joins TRBV9 to TRBJ2-6; tentatively, D is TRBD1 or TRBD2 (5 bases each). Germline-derived CDR1 and CDR2 are SGDLS and YYNGEE. This CDR3 is built from 16 residues. The germline V and J ends were trimmed by 2 bases and 0 bases, with 9 bases remaining between them. This chain's CDR3 is CASSVLGPSGANVLTF. DNA of the CDR3: TGTGCCAGCAGCGTCCTGGGACCCTCTGGGGCCAACGTCCTGACTTTC. Variable domain in full (rest from reference TRBV9 and TRBJ2-6): DSGVTQTPKHLITATGQRVTLRCSPRSGDLSVYWYQQSLDQGLQFLIQYYNGEERAKGNILERFSAQQFPDLHSELNLSSLELGDSALYFCASSVLGPSGANVLTFGAGSRLTVL.